This TCR beta chain was found in a study of human T cells and chemical hapten exposure. This clonotype appeared many times. Antigen: not known. Study conclusions and caveats: A positive correlation with patch test score was found for PT1 expanded TCR counts.

Each CDR3 protein is one row after TCRdb ran MiXCR on the RACE reads. The data hold just over 350,000 distinct CDR3 sequences, with around 6% observed a single time. This sample's time point: patch test 2, 6 weeks after DPC sensitization. Treatment defined: therapeutic diphenylcyclopropenone sensitization with weekly scalp DPC. Suited to DPC and affected by alopecia, the donors ranged from 18 to 70 years old. V was clipped by 5 bases and J by 6 bases; unmatched bases: 8. Germline CDR1 and CDR2: SGHTA and FQGNSA. The CDR3 length is 14 residues. The clonotype was recovered from a woman aged 18-35 years with alopecia areata. Some clones in this sample may be carry-over from other donors' samples. The chain carries TRBV7-2 and TRBJ1-1; TRBD1 aligns across 8 bases. The starting material was whole blood, obtained in connection with sensitization to the hapten diphenylcyclopropenone (DPC). CDR3 nucleotides: TGTGCCAGCAGCCCCCGGACAGGGTCCTCTGAAGCTTTCTTT. Translating gives CASSPRTGSSEAFF.